The 3 T cell receptor beta chains listed next were all sequenced from one sample in a study of T cells in Graves' hyperthyroidism and ophthalmopathy (dated by TCRdb to between 2019 and 2020). Library generation was performed with multiplex PCR. The sequencing machine was an Illumina HiSeq 2000. TCR beta CDR3 regions were amplified from RNA transcripts. A first-round RT-PCR of the TCR CDR3 used the HTBI primer set with the Qiagen OneStep RT-PCR kit. TCRdb itself trimmed the public reads at Q25 with fastp, ran MiXCR and retained productive beta chains. Every CDR3 protein is listed once, alongside the most common genes and DNA of its rows. The sample includes nearly 250,000 distinct CDR3 sequences, with around 25% observed a single time. The ten largest clones capture under 40% of the sample. Sequencing was carried out using blood. These receptors were collected from a woman aged 40 to 50 with Graves' ophthalmopathy.

As to this clonotype: Mismatch with germline at one junction end may stem from a read error. The genes are TRBV7-2 and TRBJ2-5; perhaps TRBD2 as D (5 bases). The CDR3 contains 12 residues. Germline V CDR1 and CDR2: SGHTA, FQGNSA. The CDR3 reads CASSLAFETQYF. The CDR3 DNA follows: TGTGCCAGCAGTTTAGCGTTCGAGACCCAGTACTTC.

The J gene is TRBJ1-2, the V gene TRBV7-2, with 7 bases matching TRBD1. Germline V gene sequence: CDR1 SGHTA, CDR2 FQGNSA. This CDR3 has 12 residues. Losses at the gene ends were 5 bases for V and 8 bases for J; bases not matched to a gene: 5. CDR3 in DNA: TGTGCCAGCAGCACGACAGGGTTGGGCTACACCTTC. Amino acid sequence: CASSTTGLGYTF.

This clonotype was observed at least ten times. V is TRBV19 and J is TRBJ1-1; D not resolved. V was trimmed by 7 bases and J by 0 bases, leaving 9 bases between them. The CDR3 runs 13 residues. CDR1 LNHDA and CDR2 SQIVND come from the germline V gene (reference sequence). Written as DNA, the CDR3 is TGTGCCAGTAATAAGGGTTTGAACACTGAAGCTTTCTTT. Translation: CASNKGLNTEAFF.